A selection of T cell receptor beta chains follows, all from one sample in a study of CD8+CD57+ T cells in acquired aplastic anemia. TCRdb analysed the reads with MiXCR anew, one entry per CDR3 protein. In the table there are roughly 180,000 distinct CDR3 sequences, 50% to 65% of which are singletons. The sample taken for sequencing was sorted CD4+, CD8+, or CD8+CD57+ T cells (not recorded which) from PBMCs. The receptors here all came from a human donor with aplastic anemia. Both conserved end residues are part of each CDR3. D genes are given only for firm matches. Where a row states a size, it is once, few, many or the class of an expanded clone; other rows omit it.

CDR3 protein	CDR3 DNA	CDR3 length	clone size	V gene	D gene	J gene
CASSPGGGWGTDTQYF	TGTGCCAGCAGCCCTGGGGGGGGCTGGGGCACAGATACGCAGTATTTT	16	.	TRBV6-5	.	TRBJ2-3
CSVGAGGYSYEQYF	TGCAGCGTTGGAGCGGGGGGCTACTCCTACGAGCAGTACTTC	14	.	TRBV29-1	TRBD2	TRBJ2-7
CSAIQRGRNNEQFF	TGCAGTGCCATACAGCGGGGGAGAAACAATGAGCAGTTCTTC	14	.	TRBV20-1	TRBD2	TRBJ2-1
CASSPVQGAQYEQYF	TGCGCCAGCAGCCCAGTACAGGGGGCCCAGTACGAGCAGTACTTC	15	.	TRBV4-1	TRBD1	TRBJ2-7
CASSLDSHVDGYTF	TGTGCCAGCAGCTTGGATTCCCATGTTGATGGCTACACCTTC	14	many	TRBV5-6	.	TRBJ1-2
CASRTGGGTGGTEAFF	TGTGCCAGCAGGACCGGAGGGGGGACAGGGGGCACTGAAGCTTTCTTT	16	.	TRBV2	TRBD1	TRBJ1-1
CASSISTDAPGGYTF	TGTGCCAGTAGTATATCTACGGACGCTCCAGGAGGCTACACCTTC	15	.	TRBV19	.	TRBJ1-2
CASTGQGHMNTEAFF	TGCGCCAGCACTGGACAGGGCCACATGAACACTGAAGCTTTCTTT	15	.	TRBV5-1	TRBD1	TRBJ1-1
CASSYSGINSYEQYF	TGTGCCAGCAGTTACTCAGGGATTAACTCCTACGAGCAGTACTTC	15	.	TRBV6-5	.	TRBJ2-7
CASSLALAGERETQYF	TGTGCCAGCAGCTTGGCCTTAGCGGGAGAACGAGAGACCCAGTACTTC	16	.	TRBV5-4	TRBD2	TRBJ2-5
CASGDRGDTIYF	TGTGCCAGCGGGGACAGGGGTGACACCATATATTTT	12	.	TRBV9	TRBD1	TRBJ1-3
CSVGRGSGGHNEQFF	TGCAGCGTCGGCCGCGGTAGCGGAGGGCACAATGAGCAGTTCTTC	15	.	TRBV29-1	.	TRBJ2-1
CATGLAGVGDTQYF	TGTGCCACCGGACTAGCGGGAGTTGGAGATACGCAGTATTTT	14	.	TRBV24-1	TRBD2	TRBJ2-3
CASSVRDYSGNTIYF	TGTGCCAGCAGTGTGAGGGACTACTCTGGAAACACCATATATTTT	15	.	TRBV2	.	TRBJ1-3
CASSFAAGELFF	TGCGCCAGCAGCTTTGCGGCCGGGGAGCTGTTTTTT	12	many	TRBV5-1	.	TRBJ2-2
CSAGSTGSYEQYF	TGCAGCGCTGGGTCGACAGGATCCTACGAGCAGTACTTC	13	many	TRBV29-1	.	TRBJ2-7
CATSRESTGGGRAKNIQYF	TGTGCCACCAGCAGAGAATCGACAGGGGGCGGTCGAGCCAAAAACATTCAGTACTTC	19	.	TRBV15	TRBD1	TRBJ2-4
CASSQVERGEAFF	TGTGCCAGCAGCCAAGTCGAAAGGGGCGAAGCTTTCTTT	13	many	TRBV3-1	.	TRBJ1-1
CATSDSQPSIAGVYNEQFF	TGTGCCACCAGTGATTCCCAGCCTTCAATAGCGGGAGTCTACAATGAGCAGTTCTTC	19	.	TRBV24-1	TRBD2	TRBJ2-1
CASSTAGQGNYEQYF	TGTGCCAGCAGCACCGCGGGACAGGGCAACTACGAGCAGTACTTC	15	.	TRBV5-1	TRBD1	TRBJ2-7
CASQQDGGDYGYTF	TGTGCCAGCCAACAAGACGGGGGGGACTATGGCTACACCTTC	14	.	TRBV6-5	.	TRBJ1-2
CASSHTGDINEKLFF	TGTGCCAGCAGCCATACAGGGGACATTAATGAAAAACTGTTTTTT	15	.	TRBV27	TRBD1	TRBJ1-4
CASSLAAGGVADTQYF	TGTGCCAGCAGCTTAGCGGCAGGCGGGGTGGCGGATACGCAGTATTTT	16	.	TRBV7-8	.	TRBJ2-3
CSVDLSGRRTQYF	TGCAGCGTTGATCTGAGCGGGAGACGTACGCAGTATTTT	13	.	TRBV29-1	TRBD2	TRBJ2-3
CASSEDRGRDEQFF	TGTGCCAGCAGTGAGGACAGGGGGCGCGACGAGCAGTTCTTC	14	.	TRBV2	TRBD1	TRBJ2-1
CARGGNEQFF	TGTGCCAGAGGGGGCAATGAGCAGTTCTTC	10	.	TRBV2	.	TRBJ2-1
CASSEAGANYGYTF	TGTGCCAGCAGTGAAGCAGGGGCCAACTATGGCTACACCTTC	14	.	TRBV2	.	TRBJ1-2